Below are 22 T cell receptor beta chains sequenced from a single sample in a study of blood T cell repertoires in COVID-19. Profiled with immunoSEQ multiplex PCR; TCRdb holds only in-frame clones, not every one. The repertoire holds around 94,000 clones, with more than 85% as singletons. Sequenced: peripheral blood. Receptors were obtained from a man over 45 with active or convalescent COVID-19.

The gene calls are TRBV4-1 and TRBJ2-5; D perhaps matches TRBD2 (6 bases). Trimming took off 4 bases at V and 5 bases at J, with 14 bases between the two ends. The germline gives CDR1 MGHRA, CDR2 YSYEKL. CDR3 size: 14 residues. The CDR3 nucleotides are TGCGCCAGCAGCCGCCAGGAGGGAGGCGAGACCCAGTACTTC. This gives the protein CASSRQEGGETQYF.

The genes are TRBV7-2 and TRBJ2-3, with 7 positions matching TRBD1. V lost 4 bases to trimming and J lost 2 bases; unmatched junction nucleotides: 6. This CDR3 is built from 15 residues. Germline V gene sequence: CDR1 SGHTA, CDR2 FQGNSA. CDR3 bases: TGTGCCAGCAGCTACACAGGGGCGGACACAGATACGCAGTATTTT. Its protein product is CASSYTGADTDTQYF.

The V and J genes are TRBV6-6 and TRBJ2-7, with TRBD1 matching over 7 bases. The ends lost 6 bases at V and 4 bases at J; junction bases unmatched: 6. From germline, CDR1 is MNHNY and CDR2 SVGAGI (reference sequence). The CDR3 covers 13 residues. The CDR3 loop reads CASSPTQGYEQYV. CDR3 sequence (DNA): TGTGCCAGCAGCCCCACACAGGGGTACGAGCAGTACGTC.

The gene calls are TRBV21-1 and TRBJ1-1; the table's D call, TRBD1, has no DNA check behind it. TRBV21-1 is a pseudogene segment. This CDR3 is built from 13 residues. The CDR3 bases are TGTGCCAGCAGCATGAACAGGGAATCTGAAGCTTTCTTT. As protein: CASSMNRESEAFF.

CDR3 protein: CASSPGQGGSQPQHF. CDR3 nucleotide sequence: TGCGCCAGCAGCCCGGGACAGGGAGGAAGTCAGCCCCAGCATTTT. The chain recombines TRBV5-1 with TRBJ1-5; 9 nucleotides line up with TRBD1. With V trimmed by 4 bases and J by 6 bases, 8 bases remained unmatched. From germline, CDR1 is SGHRS and CDR2 YFSETQ. This CDR3 comprises 15 residues.

The CDR3: CASSVRVLQETQYF. As DNA, the CDR3 is TGTGCCAGCAGCGTGAGGGTTCTACAAGAGACCCAGTACTTC. This sequence joins TRBV11-2 and TRBJ2-5; a possible D gene is TRBD2 (5 bases). Looked up from germline, CDR1 is SGHAT and CDR2 is FQNNGV. CDR3 size: 14 residues. V shed 5 bases and J shed 2 bases, with 12 bases lying between them. Supplemented by reference TRBV11-2 and TRBJ2-5, the full variable domain reads EAGVAQSPRYKIIEKRQSVAFWCNPISGHATLYWYQQILGQGPKLLIQFQNNGVVDDSQLPKDRFSAERLKGVDSTLKIQPAKLEDSAVYLCASSVRVLQETQYFGPGTRLLVL.

V and J are TRBV4-1 and TRBJ2-5; TRBD2 aligns across 11 bases. The length of the CDR3 is 17 residues. Germline V lookup: CDR1 MGHRA, CDR2 YSYEKL. V was pared by 4 bases and J by 2 bases, with 9 bases of the junction left unmatched. In nucleotides, the CDR3 is TGCGCCAGCAGCCGCGTAGCGGGGGGGCCGAGTCAAGAGACCCAGTACTTC. Residues: CASSRVAGGPSQETQYF.

The rearrangement joins TRBV24-1 to TRBJ2-2; possibly TRBD1 for D (6 bases). Trimming left V 9 bases short and J 0 bases short, with 13 bases between. The germline gives CDR1 KGHDR, CDR2 SFDVKD. The CDR3 sequence is 15 residues long. The CDR3 protein is CATGGQPANTGELFF. The DNA for the CDR3 is TGTGCCACCGGCGGACAGCCCGCGAACACCGGGGAGCTGTTTTTT.

This rearrangement joins TRBV6-5 to TRBJ1-2; TRBD1 aligns across 7 bases. This CDR3 has 14 residues. CDR1 and CDR2 (germline): MNHEY, SVGAGI. V was clipped by 6 bases and J by 0 bases; unmatched bases: 4. For the CDR3, the DNA is TGTGCCAGCAGCTGGGACAGAGCTAACTATGGCTACACCTTC. It specifies CASSWDRANYGYTF.

This sequence joins TRBV28 and TRBJ1-1; no clear D gene. The CDR3 is 10 amino acids. Trimming removed 4 bases at V and 7 bases at J, with 4 bases between. CDR1 is MDHEN and CDR2 is SYDVKM in the germline V gene. CDR3 DNA sequence: TGTGCCAGCAGTTCTTTTGAAGCTTTCTTT. Protein sequence: CASSSFEAFF.

The chain uses TRBV5-6 and TRBJ2-1; the D gene is possibly TRBD2 (6 bases). The CDR3 loop spans 15 amino acids. Germline CDR1 reads SGHDT; CDR2 reads YYEEEE. The V gene lost 0 bases and the J gene lost 7 bases, with 14 bases spanning the gap. The CDR3 loop reads CASSLEGTPPNEQFF. The DNA for the CDR3 is TGTGCCAGCAGCTTGGAAGGGACTCCGCCGAATGAGCAGTTCTTC.

This CDR3 reads CASSLWRGAASDEQFF. CDR3 sequence (DNA): TGTGCCAGCAGCTTGTGGCGGGGGGCCGCTTCGGATGAGCAGTTCTTC. V gene TRBV5-4 combines with J gene TRBJ2-1, with 8 bases fitting TRBD2. V trimming: 1 base; J trimming: 8 bases; junction bases outside the gene matches: 11. The CDR3 loop spans 16 amino acids. Germline-derived CDR1 and CDR2 are SGHNT and YYREEE (reference sequence).

The chain is built from TRBV30 and TRBJ2-7, with D possibly being TRBD2 (7 bases). The ends were cut back, 5 bases at V and 2 bases at J, with 16 bases in the middle. CDR1 is GTSNPN and CDR2 is SVGIG in the germline V gene (reference sequence). The CDR3 sequence is 14 residues long. This CDR3 reads CAWGGAAIPYEQYF. CDR3 sequence (DNA): TGTGCCTGGGGGGGGGCCGCCATACCCTACGAGCAGTACTTC. The full variable domain, completed using reference TRBV30 and TRBJ2-7, is SQTIHQWPATLVQPVGSPLSLECTVEGTSNPNLYWYRQAAGRGLQLLFYSVGIGQISSEVPQNLSASRPQDRQFILSSKKLLLSDSGFYLCAWGGAAIPYEQYFGPGTRLTVT.

On this clone: Other DNA sequences in this specimen translate into the identical CDR3. The chain has TRBV6-4 and TRBJ1-2; TRBD1 might be the D (5 bases). The CDR3 contains 13 residues. V lost 3 bases, J lost 8 bases, and 13 bases lay in between. CDR1 and CDR2 (germline): MRHNA, SNTAGT. The CDR3 here is CASSEGQGGGYTF. DNA for the CDR3: TGTGCCAGCAGTGAGGGGCAGGGCGGAGGCTACACCTTC.

V is TRBV2 and J is TRBJ2-3, with 9 bases fitting TRBD1. CDR1 and CDR2 from the germline V gene are SNHLY and FYNNEI. This CDR3 spans 15 amino acids. V lost 4 bases and J lost 2; bases outside the gene matches: 4. As DNA, the CDR3 is TGTGCCAGCAGTGTGGGACAGGGCATCACAGATACGCAGTATTTT. Its protein is CASSVGQGITDTQYF.

The chain couples TRBV2 to TRBJ2-4, with D perhaps matching TRBD1 (7 bases). The length of the CDR3 is 16 residues. V was clipped by 5 bases and J by 1 base, with 15 bases between them. CDR1 is SNHLY and CDR2 is FYNNEI in the germline V gene. The CDR3 DNA reads TGTGCCAGCAGTCCCGCGGCAGGGGGGGCCAAAAACATTCAGTACTTC. This sequence encodes CASSPAAGGAKNIQYF.

The gene calls are TRBV10-3 and TRBJ1-4; tentatively, D is TRBD1 (6 bases). The CDR3 spans 13 residues. From germline, CDR1 is ENHRY and CDR2 SYGVKD. With 11 bases removed from V and 5 bases from J, the gap between germline ends came to 15 bases. CDR3 nucleotides: TGTGCCGCCTCAGGGGCCCCGAATGAAAAACTGTTTTTT. Translation gives CAASGAPNEKLFF.

This chain connects TRBV29-1 to TRBJ2-5; 8 nucleotides align to TRBD1. The CDR3 totals 13 residues. Per the germline V gene, CDR1 is SQVTM and CDR2 is ANQGSEA. Trimming removed 5 bases from V and 0 bases from J; junction bases left unmatched: 2. The CDR3: CSVRRGHQETQYF. CDR3 in DNA: TGCAGCGTTCGCAGGGGGCACCAAGAGACCCAGTACTTC.

The CDR3 loop is CASSHGTGRGMDTQYF. The CDR3 DNA reads TGTGCCAGCAGCCATGGGACAGGCAGGGGGATGGATACGCAGTATTTT. This rearrangement joins TRBV11-3 to TRBJ2-3, with TRBD1 identical over 8 bases. With V trimmed by 5 bases and J by 6 bases, 13 bases remained unmatched. Germline loops: CDR1 SGHNT, CDR2 YENEEA. CDR3 size: 16 residues.

The chain couples TRBV10-2 to TRBJ2-1; 7 bases align to TRBD1. CDR1 is WSHSY and CDR2 is SAAADI in the germline V gene. The CDR3 contains 13 residues. V dropped 3 bases and J dropped 4; count of bases not matched to a gene: 0. The CDR3 nucleotides are TGCGCCAGCAGTGAACAGGGGTACAATGAGCAGTTCTTC. Translating it yields CASSEQGYNEQFF.

V and J are TRBV9 and TRBJ2-7; TRBD1 matches 10 bases. Trimming cost V 4 bases and J 1 base; bases outside gene matches: 5. The CDR3 sequence is 15 residues long. The V gene's germline CDR1 is SGDLS and CDR2 YYNGEE. CDR3 region: CASSPGQGGSYEQYV. The CDR3 region has the DNA TGTGCCAGCAGCCCTGGACAGGGGGGGTCCTACGAGCAGTACGTC.

V usage is TRBV7-9 and J usage is TRBJ2-7; a weak D match, TRBD2 (5 bases). V was trimmed by 5 bases and J by 6 bases, leaving 17 bases between them. The CDR3 length is 14 residues. CDR1 is SEHNR and CDR2 is FQNEAQ in the germline V gene (reference sequence). CDR3 DNA: TGTGCCAGCAGCCCAAGCGGCCGCCCCGGCGAGCAGTACTTC. Translated, it gives CASSPSGRPGEQYF. The whole variable domain, filled in from reference TRBV7-9 and TRBJ2-7, reads DTGVSQNPRHKITKRGQNVTFRCDPISEHNRLYWYRQTLGQGPEFLTYFQNEAQLEKSRLLSDRFSAERPKGSFSTLEIQRTEQGDSAMYLCASSPSGRPGEQYFGPGTRLTVT.